The clone carrying this TCR beta chain was seen once. With V trimmed by 6 bases and J by 0 bases, 5 bases remained unmatched. This CDR3 spans 16 amino acids. Germline CDR1 and CDR2: SGHRS and YFSETQ. This record belongs to a study of cytomegalovirus exposure and HLA in healthy donors. Use of 60 Vbeta and 13 Jbeta primers characterized the PCR. As processed by the authors: There were 80 million or so unique TCR beta chains by a later count, and approximately 12 million of them were shared. Sequencing used immunoSEQ multiplex PCR; TCRdb keeps in-frame clones, though not all of them. V, J and clone size are those of that table, while D and trimming were read from the DNA. The top ten clones hold 2% to 2.5% of a sample with 150,000 or so clones, 75% to 85% of them seen once.

The sequence came from a man aged 50 or older in good health and CMV-seronegative. The chain carries TRBV5-1 and TRBJ1-4; 10 bases are shared with TRBD1. Sample: PBMCs. In DNA form, the CDR3 reads TGCGCCAGCACCCAGGGACAGGGGTCAACTAATGAAAAACTGTTTTTT. It translates to CASTQGQGSTNEKLFF.